This T cell receptor (beta chain) was captured by sequencing in a study of Ad26.COV2.S vaccination and SARS-CoV-2 variants. TCRdb's table, derived via immunoSEQ multiplex PCR, lists solely in-frame clones and lacks some. The sample comprises around 420,000 clones, around nine tenths of which are singletons, and about 4% rests with the top ten. As to treatment: roughly 20 received Ad26.COV2.S at low or high dose, single or two shots; 5 received placebo; per-sample allocation not given. Following the first vaccine or placebo injection, samples were taken on day 63. V gave up 9 bases and J gave up 7 bases, with 13 bases separating them. Germline assignment: CDR1 SNHLY and CDR2 FYNNEI. The CDR3 consists of 12 residues.

The rearrangement joins TRBV2 to TRBJ2-1, with D uncertain. Specimen: peripheral blood, collected in a trial of Ad26.COV2.S vaccine versus placebo. The receptor's source is a person between 18 and 60 years old who received the Ad26.COV2.S COVID-19 vaccine or a placebo. The CDR3 sequence: CASRSAYNEQFF. Written as DNA, the CDR3 is TGTGCCAGTCGTTCTGCTTATAATGAGCAGTTCTTC. Filled out from reference TRBV2 and TRBJ2-1, the complete variable domain reads EPEVTQTPSHQVTQMGQEVILRCVPISNHLYFYWYRQILGQKVEFLVSFYNNEISEKSEIFDDQFSVERPDGSNFTLKIRSTKLEDSAMYFCASRSAYNEQFFGPGTRLTVL.